These 18 T cell receptor beta chains came from one sample sequenced in a study of T cell responses to AZD1222 COVID-19 vaccine. Clones were read by immunoSEQ multiplex PCR, and TCRdb kept only the in-frame ones, dropping some. The sample carries tens of thousands of clones, about 88% recorded once. Sequencing was performed on peripheral blood, taken 28 days after the second AZD1222 dose. Every receptor here comes from an adult who received the AZD1222 COVID-19 vaccine.

This rearrangement joins TRBV6-1 to TRBJ2-7; possibly TRBD2 for D (5 bases). V was clipped by 1 base and J by 3 bases, with 13 bases between them. Germline lookup yields CDR1 MNHNS and CDR2 SASEGT. The CDR3 is made up of 15 amino acids. The DNA of the CDR3 is TGTGCCAGCAGTGAAGGCCGGGCCGGGGTCTACGAGCAGTACTTC. Translation: CASSEGRAGVYEQYF.

This CDR3 reads CASSLGNSGDTEAFF. The CDR3 region has the DNA TGTGCCAGCAGCTTAGGGAATTCAGGGGACACTGAAGCTTTCTTT. The chain has TRBV11-2 and TRBJ1-1; possibly TRBD1 for D (6 bases). The CDR3 consists of 15 residues. Germline lookup yields CDR1 SGHAT and CDR2 FQNNGV. V was clipped by 1 base and J by 3 bases, with 12 bases between them.

The chain carries TRBV2 and TRBJ2-5; a possible D gene is TRBD2 (6 bases). CDR1 is SNHLY and CDR2 is FYNNEI in the germline V gene. The CDR3 totals 13 residues. V was cut by 7 bases and J by 2 bases, with 11 bases left in between. CDR3: CASTGRLQETQYF. The CDR3 DNA follows: TGTGCCAGCACGGGGAGGCTACAAGAGACCCAGTACTTC.

The gene calls are TRBV6-6 and TRBJ1-2, with D unresolved. This CDR3 is 14 amino acids long. The V gene's germline CDR1 is MNHNY and CDR2 SVGAGI (reference sequence). Trimming cost V 4 bases and J 2 bases, with 11 bases left between them. The chain's CDR3 is CASSLPSSNYGYTF. Written as DNA, the CDR3 is TGTGCCAGCAGTTTACCTAGTTCAAACTATGGCTACACCTTC.

The CDR3 protein is CRDGSDNEKLFF. The DNA for the CDR3 is TGTCGGGACGGGTCAGATAATGAAAAACTGTTTTTT. The rearrangement joins TRBV10-3 to TRBJ1-4; possible D gene TRBD1, 5 bases. This CDR3 region has 12 residues. Germline values: CDR1 ENHRY, CDR2 SYGVKD.

The chain is built from TRBV28 and TRBJ2-1; TRBD1 matches at 9 bases. This CDR3 comprises 14 residues. The J segment lost 8 bases and the V segment lost 8 bases, leaving 10 bases of the junction unmatched. Germline CDR1 is MDHEN and CDR2 is SYDVKM. CDR3 amino acids: CASSGQGGTHEQFF. CDR3 DNA sequence: TGTGCCAGCTCGGGACAGGGAGGAACCCATGAGCAGTTCTTC.

This chain connects TRBV4-2 to TRBJ2-2; 9 nucleotides line up with TRBD1. This CDR3 spans 16 amino acids. The germline CDR1 and CDR2 sequences are LGHNA and YNFKEQ. V shed 3 bases, J shed 5 bases, and the junction held 7 bases outside the gene matches. CDR3 coding DNA: TGTGCCAGCAGCCAGGGATCGGGACAGGGTACCGGGGAGCTGTTTTTT. Protein sequence: CASSQGSGQGTGELFF.

The chain joins TRBV2 to TRBJ1-5; 7 positions match TRBD1. Germline values: CDR1 SNHLY, CDR2 FYNNEI. This CDR3 is built from 14 residues. The V gene end was trimmed by 6 bases and the J gene end by 6 bases; junction bases not matched to a gene: 8. The CDR3 sequence: CASRGGTEAQPQHF. CDR3 coding DNA: TGTGCCAGCAGAGGAGGGACAGAGGCTCAGCCCCAGCATTTT. The full variable domain, its missing parts supplied by reference TRBV2 and TRBJ1-5, is EPEVTQTPSHQVTQMGQEVILRCVPISNHLYFYWYRQILGQKVEFLVSFYNNEISEKSEIFDDQFSVERPDGSNFTLKIRSTKLEDSAMYFCASRGGTEAQPQHFGDGTRLSIL.

The chain is built from TRBV7-2 and TRBJ1-2, with 7 bases that match TRBD1. The junction had 3 bases not matched to a gene; V was cut back by 5 bases and J by 3 bases. The CDR3 sequence is 13 residues long. Germline lookup yields CDR1 SGHTA and CDR2 FQGNSA. The CDR3 reads CASSLGTDYGYTF. For the CDR3, the DNA is TGTGCCAGCAGCCTAGGGACAGACTATGGCTACACCTTC.

The V and J genes are TRBV7-8 and TRBJ1-5, with no clear D. Germline assignment: CDR1 SGHVS and CDR2 FQNEAQ. This CDR3 has 14 amino acids. The ends were cut back, 1 base at V and 6 bases at J, with 10 bases in the middle. The CDR3 DNA reads as TGTGCCAGCAGCTTAGTTGGCGGGAGTCAGCCCCAGCATTTT. It codes for CASSLVGGSQPQHF.

This clone was detected once. This chain connects TRBV5-8 to TRBJ2-7; D might be TRBD2 (5 bases). Germline CDR1 SGHTS, CDR2 YDEGEE. The CDR3 covers 13 residues. V was pared by 1 base and J by 1 base, with 6 bases between. CDR3 region: CASSLLASYEQYF. The CDR3 DNA reads as TGTGCCAGCAGCTTGTTAGCGTCCTACGAGCAGTACTTC.

The chain employs TRBV5-6 and TRBJ2-7; TRBD1 matches at 9 bases. Germline V gene sequence: CDR1 SGHDT, CDR2 YYEEEE. The junction had 2 bases not matched to a gene; V was cut back by 6 bases and J by 1 base. This CDR3 is 13 amino acids long. The CDR3 bases are TGTGCCAGCACCGACAGGGGGTCCTACGAGCAGTACTTC. It specifies CASTDRGSYEQYF.

The chain combines TRBV5-1 with TRBJ1-5; TRBD1 might be the D (5 bases). CDR1 and CDR2 (germline): SGHRS, YFSETQ. V was clipped by 4 bases and J by 0 bases, with 11 bases between them. The length of the CDR3 is 15 residues. DNA for the CDR3: TGCGCCAGCAGCGCGGGGGGGGATAGCAATCAGCCCCAGCATTTT. Amino acids: CASSAGGDSNQPQHF.

The chain links TRBV28 to TRBJ1-2, with 7 bases fitting TRBD1. J gave up 3 bases and V 11 bases, and 15 bases lay outside the gene matches. CDR1 is MDHEN and CDR2 is SYDVKM in the germline V gene. The CDR3 has 15 residues. The CDR3 spells CAANPGTAYYYGYTF. The CDR3 nucleotides read TGTGCCGCCAACCCCGGGACAGCATATTACTATGGCTACACCTTC.

The chain carries TRBV27 and TRBJ1-1; 11 nucleotides agree with TRBD1. Germline CDR1 and CDR2: MNHEY and SMNVEV (reference sequence). J gave up 4 bases and V 3 bases, and 10 bases lay outside the gene matches. CDR3 size: 17 residues. CDR3 region: CASSFPGTGGRGTEAFF. The CDR3 coding sequence is TGTGCCAGCAGTTTCCCGGGGACAGGGGGAAGAGGCACTGAAGCTTTCTTT.

The chain recombines TRBV6-5 with TRBJ2-1, with D perhaps assigned TRBD1 or TRBD2 (5 bases each). V was pared by 8 bases and J by 5 bases, with 13 bases between. Germline V lookup: CDR1 MNHEY, CDR2 SVGAGI. The CDR3 runs to 13 residues. Here the CDR3 reads CASAGDGHNEQFF. In DNA, the CDR3 is TGTGCCAGCGCTGGGGACGGCCACAATGAGCAGTTCTTC.

This sequence joins TRBV9 and TRBJ2-2; D might be TRBD1 (5 bases). This CDR3 contains 15 residues. Per germline, CDR1 SGDLS and CDR2 YYNGEE. V was cut by 6 bases and J by 0 bases, with 12 bases left in between. The CDR3 nucleotides read TGTGCCAGCACCCGGACAATTACGAACACCGGGGAGCTGTTTTTT. It is translated as CASTRTITNTGELFF.

The chain couples TRBV5-4 to TRBJ1-5; D is undetermined. Trimming shortened V by 2 bases and J by 2 bases, and 11 bases separated the two germline ends. Per germline, CDR1 SGHNT and CDR2 YYREEE (reference sequence). The CDR3 extends over 15 amino acids. The CDR3 coding sequence is TGTGCCAGCAGCTTCGGAGGAGCAGGCAATCAGCCCCAGCATTTT. It translates to CASSFGGAGNQPQHF.